The 17 T cell receptor beta chains given below trace back to one sample, sequenced in a study of T cells expressing NK-cell markers. Reprocessing the 5' RACE reads, TCRdb reports a single entry for every CDR3 protein and omits DNA. The record lists about 150,000 distinct CDR3 sequences, of which the ten most abundant hold roughly 35%. Sequencing was carried out using blood T cells: a sorted CD56 or NKG2C T cell subset, CD4+ or CD8+ T cells, or bulk PBMC T cells (not recorded which). These receptors originate from a woman between 50 and 59 years old in good health.

CDR3: CASIPEGPWTSGMGTGELFF. The J gene is TRBJ2-2, the V gene TRBV5-5; TCRdb's assignment of TRBD2 cannot be checked, as there is no DNA. Germline lookup yields CDR1 SGHKS and CDR2 YYEKEE (reference sequence). This CDR3 is 20 amino acids long.

The chain's CDR3 is CASSLSGSAGELFF. The chain is built from TRBV11-2 and TRBJ2-2; there is no DNA to check the TCRdb D call of TRBD2. Germline CDR1 SGHAT, CDR2 FQNNGV. CDR3 length equals 14 residues.

CDR3 sequence: CASSEAWGAGYSNQPQHF. The J gene is TRBJ1-5, the V gene TRBV6-1; as DNA is missing, the TRBD1 call by TCRdb cannot be tested. This CDR3 region has 18 residues. CDR1 is MNHNS, CDR2 SASEGT, per germline.

The chain has TRBV4-1 and TRBJ2-2. Germline lookup yields CDR1 MGHRA and CDR2 YSYEKL. The CDR3 contains 14 residues. The CDR3: CASSYSGNTGELFF.

The chain carries TRBV2 and TRBJ2-7; TCRdb outputs TRBD2, but without DNA this stays unchecked. Germline lookup yields CDR1 SNHLY and CDR2 FYNNEI. This CDR3 region has 16 residues. The CDR3 region is CASSEWASGSTYEQYF. The full variable domain, its missing parts supplied by reference TRBV2 and TRBJ2-7, is EPEVTQTPSHQVTQMGQEVILRCVPISNHLYFYWYRQILGQKVEFLVSFYNNEISEKSEIFDDQFSVERPDGSNFTLKIRSTKLEDSAMYFCASSEWASGSTYEQYFGPGTRLTVT.

J is TRBJ1-1 and V is TRBV30. The CDR3 covers 13 residues. The germline gives CDR1 GTSNPN, CDR2 SVGIG (reference sequence). CDR3 in amino acids: CTAFGDWSTEAFF.

The V call is TRBV20-1, the J call TRBJ2-1; TCRdb picks TRBD2, but there is no DNA to check that call. CDR1 and CDR2 (germline): DFQATT, SNEGSKA (reference sequence). The CDR3 extends over 15 amino acids. This chain's CDR3 is CSASMSGRAPNEQFF.

The chain couples TRBV5-1 to TRBJ2-7; absent DNA, TCRdb's TRBD1 call cannot be checked. This CDR3 has 14 residues. Per germline, CDR1 SGHRS and CDR2 YFSETQ. CDR3 in amino acids: CASQIIQGSYEQYF.

The V and J genes are TRBV4-1 and TRBJ1-5; TCRdb outputs TRBD1, but without DNA this stays unchecked. The CDR3 runs 15 residues. CDR1 and CDR2 from the germline V gene are MGHRA and YSYEKL. CDR3 loop: CASSQVNRANQPQHF.

The V call is TRBV4-1, the J call TRBJ1-5; TCRdb's D call of TRBD1 is untestable without DNA. Germline CDR1 is MGHRA and CDR2 is YSYEKL. The CDR3 is 15 residues long. The CDR3 loop is CASAEQGSGNQPQHF.

The chain couples TRBV4-1 to TRBJ1-1; TCRdb lists TRBD1, though no DNA is available to test this call. The CDR3 consists of 15 residues. The germline gives CDR1 MGHRA, CDR2 YSYEKL. CDR3 in amino acids: CASSQLPTGDTEAFF.

This chain uses TRBV7-9 with TRBJ1-1. CDR1 and CDR2 from the germline V gene are SEHNR and FQNEAQ (reference sequence). The CDR3 totals 16 residues. CDR3 sequence reads: CASSLARGSLDTEAFF.

The chain uses TRBV6-2 or TRBV6-3 and TRBJ2-2; TCRdb lists TRBD1, though no DNA is available to test this call. This CDR3 is 14 amino acids long. CDR1 and CDR2 (germline): MNHEY, SVGEGT. CDR3 in amino acids: CASTPRRGTGELFF.

The genes are TRBV6-2 or TRBV6-3 and TRBJ2-1; TCRdb proposes TRBD1, but this gene call is untestable without DNA. This CDR3 region has 13 residues. The germline CDR1 and CDR2 sequences are MNHEY and SVGEGT. The CDR3 region is CATRPYSYNEQFF.

This rearrangement joins TRBV27 to TRBJ1-1. Germline loops: CDR1 MNHEY, CDR2 SMNVEV (reference sequence). There are 13 residues in the CDR3. The CDR3 protein is CASSWVGNTEAFF.

This chain uses TRBV12-3 or TRBV12-4 with TRBJ2-1; the TRBD2 assignment by TCRdb is unverifiable without DNA. This CDR3 has 16 residues. The CDR3 here is CASSLAGLAGLNEQFF.

This chain uses TRBV2 with TRBJ2-7; TCRdb's assignment of TRBD2 cannot be checked, as there is no DNA. Germline-derived CDR1 and CDR2 are SNHLY and FYNNEI. The CDR3 extends over 17 amino acids. CDR3: CASSEGRTSGLSYEQYF.